The 25 T cell receptor beta chains listed next were all sequenced from one sample in a study of Graves' ophthalmopathy and Graves' hyperthyroidism (dated by TCRdb to 2017 to 2018). The run used an Illumina HiSeq 2000. TCR beta CDR3 regions were amplified from RNA transcripts for repertoire sequencing. A first-round RT-PCR used HTBI primers with the Qiagen OneStep RT-PCR kit, followed by a second-round multiplex PCR, size selection and purification. TCRdb itself trimmed the public reads at Q25 with fastp, ran MiXCR and retained productive beta chains. CDR3 protein duplicates are merged, each entry listing the most common genes and DNA. The sample data list about 740,000 distinct CDR3 sequences, and roughly 40% of these were observed just once. The biggest ten clones account for less than 55% of the sample. The sequencing input was peripheral blood. The receptors derive from an adult man with Graves' ophthalmopathy.

This clonotype was seen more than once but under ten times. The chain carries TRBV20-1 and TRBJ2-7, with 9 bases identical to TRBD1. This CDR3 is built from 13 residues. The ends lost 6 bases at V and 1 base at J; junction bases unmatched: 4. Germline CDR1 reads DFQATT; CDR2 reads SNEGSKA (reference sequence). The CDR3 bases are TGCAGTGCCGACAGGGGGTATTCCTACGAGCAGTACTTC. This sequence encodes CSADRGYSYEQYF.

This clonotype has at least ten counts. The J gene is TRBJ1-1, the V gene TRBV29-1; D gene uncertain. The ends were cut back, 7 bases at V and 2 bases at J, with 17 bases in the middle. This CDR3 has 14 residues. Germline CDR1 is SQVTM and CDR2 is ANQGSEA. The CDR3 is CSDRTGRGNTEAFF. The CDR3 nucleotides read TGCAGCGATCGAACCGGGCGCGGAAACACTGAAGCTTTCTTT. The entire variable domain, with the rest obtained from reference TRBV29-1 and TRBJ1-1, is as follows: SAVISQKPSRDICQRGTSLTIQCQVDSQVTMMFWYRQQPGQSLTLIATANQGSEATYESGFVIDKFPISRPNLTFSTLTVSNMSPEDSSIYLCSDRTGRGNTEAFFGQGTRLTVV.

The chain links TRBV7-3 to TRBJ2-7; D gene uncertain. The length of the CDR3 is 16 residues. V lost 3 bases, J lost 0 bases, and 15 bases lay in between. The germline V gene has CDR1 SGHTA and CDR2 FQGTGA. CDR3 in amino acids: CASSLTKRRNSYEQYF. The CDR3 DNA is TGTGCCAGCAGCTTGACGAAACGGCGGAACTCCTACGAGCAGTACTTC.

CDR3 amino acids: CASSLGTGKHTGELFF. In DNA form, the CDR3 reads TGTGCCAGCAGCTTGGGGACAGGGAAACATACCGGGGAGCTGTTTTTT. V is TRBV5-4 and J is TRBJ2-2; 8 bases line up with TRBD1. Germline V CDR1 and CDR2: SGHNT, YYREEE (reference sequence). The CDR3 is 16 residues long. The V gene end was trimmed by 0 bases and the J gene end by 5 bases; junction bases not matched to a gene: 6.

J is TRBJ1-1 and V is TRBV6-5, with TRBD1 matching 10 bases. Germline CDR1 reads MNHEY; CDR2 reads SVGAGI. The CDR3 runs 17 residues. V lost 0 bases to trimming and J lost 4 bases; unmatched junction nucleotides: 8. CDR3 in amino acids: CASSYSGQGSLGTEAFF. DNA of the CDR3: TGTGCCAGCAGTTACTCGGGACAGGGGAGCTTGGGCACTGAAGCTTTCTTT.

The table lists this clonotype with a few counts. The chain carries TRBV7-9 and TRBJ2-2; the D call may be TRBD1 or TRBD2 (5 bases each). Per germline, CDR1 SEHNR and CDR2 FQNEAQ (reference sequence). CDR3 length: 18 amino acids. V gave up 5 bases and J gave up 1 base, with 20 bases separating them. The CDR3, as DNA: TGTGCCAGCAGCCTGGATTCCGGGACGGTACGGAACACCGGGGAGCTGTTTTTT. It specifies CASSLDSGTVRNTGELFF.

The sample holds one count of this clonotype. The V call is TRBV7-9, the J call TRBJ2-5; 12 positions match TRBD1. The V gene's germline CDR1 is SEHNR and CDR2 FQNEAQ (reference sequence). The CDR3 totals 15 residues. Germline trimming cut 5 bases from V and 7 bases from J; bases unmatched to any gene: 8. CDR3 loop: CASSGPGTGGGTQYF. DNA for the CDR3: TGTGCCAGCAGCGGCCCCGGGACAGGGGGCGGGACCCAGTACTTC.

This clonotype was found a few times. This chain connects TRBV4-1 to TRBJ1-2, with D tentatively TRBD1 (6 bases). From germline, CDR1 is MGHRA and CDR2 YSYEKL. The V and J ends lost 0 bases and 5 bases respectively, with 10 bases between them. The CDR3 is 14 residues long. The CDR3 DNA is TGCGCCAGCAGCCAAGACAGGGGTCAATATGGCTACACCTTC. Its protein is CASSQDRGQYGYTF.

This rearrangement joins TRBV3-1 to TRBJ1-3, with no clear D. The CDR3 is made up of 17 amino acids. The V gene's germline CDR1 is LGHDT and CDR2 YNNKEL (reference sequence). V lost 4 bases and J 2 bases, leaving 18 bases between the germline ends. CDR3 nucleotides: TGTGCCAGCAGCCCTTGGGAGTTACTCACCACTGGAAACACCATATATTTT. It translates to CASSPWELLTTGNTIYF.

The V and J genes are TRBV28 and TRBJ2-7, with 7 bases matching TRBD2. The CDR3 consists of 14 residues. V gave up 6 bases and J gave up 0 bases; unmatched junction bases: 5. Germline V lookup: CDR1 MDHEN, CDR2 SYDVKM. The chain's CDR3 is CASSHRTSSYEQYF. Here the CDR3 DNA reads TGTGCCAGCAGCCACCGGACTAGCTCCTACGAGCAGTACTTC.

This clonotype was found a few times. V and J are TRBV7-9 and TRBJ2-7; the D is unclear. The CDR3 contains 14 residues. The V end lost 5 bases, the J end lost 4 bases, and 15 bases lay between the germline ends. Germline assignment: CDR1 SEHNR and CDR2 FQNEAQ (reference sequence). The CDR3 region has the DNA TGTGCCAGCAGCGCGTTAGGGCTGGGGTACGAGCAGTACTTC. Its protein is CASSALGLGYEQYF.

This clonotype was recorded at least ten times. The rearrangement links TRBV29-1 to TRBJ2-6, with 7 bases lining up with TRBD1. This CDR3 has 14 amino acids. CDR1 is SQVTM, CDR2 ANQGSEA, per germline. J gave up 0 bases and V 7 bases, and 3 bases lay outside the gene matches. CDR3: CSARTGSGANVLTF. The CDR3, as DNA: TGCAGCGCCCGGACAGGCTCTGGGGCCAACGTCCTGACTTTC.

This clonotype came up many times. This chain links TRBV29-1 with TRBJ2-7; TRBD1 matches 7 bases. The CDR3 is 14 residues long. V shed 6 bases and J 2 bases; nucleotides not matched to a gene: 10. Per germline, CDR1 SQVTM and CDR2 ANQGSEA. The chain's CDR3 is CSVRDPGQPYEQYF. The CDR3 nucleotides are TGCAGCGTCCGAGACCCGGGACAGCCCTACGAGCAGTACTTC.

Concerning this clonotype itself: Being one base from a much bigger clone, this may be a read error. The rearrangement links TRBV25-1 to TRBJ1-1; TRBD1 agrees at 9 bases. The J segment lost 6 bases and the V segment lost 6 bases, leaving 11 bases of the junction unmatched. The CDR3 loop spans 15 amino acids. Germline values: CDR1 MGHDK, CDR2 SYGVNS. CDR3 in amino acids: CASSKDRGSSAEAFF. CDR3 in DNA: TGTGCCAGCAGCAAGGACAGGGGTTCATCGGCTGAAGCTTTCTTT.

V is TRBV6-5 and J is TRBJ2-5; D ambiguous. CDR3 length equals 14 residues. CDR1 MNHEY and CDR2 SVGAGI come from the germline V gene. The V and J ends lost 3 bases and 1 base respectively, with 9 bases between them. CDR3 DNA sequence: TGTGCCAGCAGTTATTTGGGGATCCAAGAGACCCAGTACTTC. It yields the protein CASSYLGIQETQYF.

As to this clonotype: The junction shows a germline mismatch at one end, possibly a read error. The chain joins TRBV10-3 to TRBJ1-2; D unclear. The CDR3 consists of 15 residues. CDR1 and CDR2 from the germline V gene are ENHRY and SYGVKD. The CDR3 bases are TGTGCCAGCAGTTATTACGCAGGATCTAACTATGGCTACACCTTC. This gives the protein CASSYYAGSNYGYTF.

This clonotype was seen ten or more times. The J gene is TRBJ2-5, the V gene TRBV15, with a tentative D call TRBD2 (5 bases). From germline, CDR1 is LNHNV and CDR2 YYDKDF (reference sequence). Deletions cut 0 bases from V and 0 bases from J, with 8 bases between. This CDR3 has 15 residues. CDR3 coding DNA: TGTGCCACCAGCAGAGATCCGGGGTACCAAGAGACCCAGTACTTC. It translates to CATSRDPGYQETQYF. The full variable domain, rest sourced from reference TRBV15 and TRBJ2-5, is DAMVIQNPRYQVTQFGKPVTLSCSQTLNHNVMYWYQQKSSQAPKLLFHYYDKDFNNEADTPDNFQSRRPNTSFCFLDIRSPGLGDTAMYLCATSRDPGYQETQYFGPGTRLLVL.

This clonotype came up a few times. This chain joins TRBV2 and TRBJ1-1; 7 nucleotides agree with TRBD1. The ends lost 8 bases at V and 5 bases at J; junction bases unmatched: 11. The CDR3 runs 14 residues. Germline CDR1 is SNHLY and CDR2 is FYNNEI. The CDR3 bases are TGTGCCAGCTCCCTCATAGTCAGGGGGACTGAAGCTTTCTTT. This translates into CASSLIVRGTEAFF.

As concerns this clonotype: A much larger clonotype is one base distant, so this may be a read error. The V call is TRBV19, the J call TRBJ1-5; unclear D gene. The germline V and J ends were trimmed by 4 bases and 5 bases, with 9 bases remaining between them. CDR3 size: 13 residues. Germline CDR1 and CDR2: LNHDA and SQIVND (reference sequence). The CDR3 is CASSTEWDQPQHF. The CDR3 DNA reads as TGTGCCAGTAGTACGGAATGGGATCAGCCCCAGCATTTT.

The table lists this clonotype with a few counts. As DNA, the CDR3 is TGTGCCAGCAGCGTCCGGGACAGTTATAACTATGGCTACACCTTC. Its protein product is CASSVRDSYNYGYTF. The chain joins TRBV2 to TRBJ1-2; TRBD1 matches at 7 bases. Germline trimming cut 6 bases from V and 1 base from J; bases unmatched to any gene: 8. The CDR3 consists of 15 residues. Germline V gene sequence: CDR1 SNHLY, CDR2 FYNNEI.

This clonotype was counted a single time. Germline is not matched at one junction end, which may reflect a read error. The rearrangement links TRBV29-1 to TRBJ2-6, with a weak D call TRBD2 (6 bases). CDR3 length: 10 residues. Germline V CDR1 and CDR2: SQVTM, ANQGSEA. The DNA for the CDR3 is TGCAGCGTTGGACTAAGGTCGGGAGCTTTC. Translated, it gives CSVGLRSGAF.

V and J are TRBV7-9 and TRBJ2-7; 7 bases map to TRBD1. The CDR3 runs 14 residues. V lost 5 bases to trimming and J lost 2 bases; unmatched junction nucleotides: 6. Germline CDR1 and CDR2: SEHNR and FQNEAQ (reference sequence). CDR3 sequence (DNA): TGTGCCAGCAGCGGAGGACAGGCACCCTACGAGCAGTACTTC. Translated: CASSGGQAPYEQYF.

This clonotype was counted between two and nine times. This chain uses TRBV12-3 or TRBV12-4 with TRBJ2-5; tentative D call: TRBD1 (6 bases). Between the trimmed V and J ends, which lost 6 bases and 1 base, there was a span of 24 bases. The CDR3 consists of 18 residues. DNA of the CDR3: TGTGCCAGCAGCCACGACAGCCCGGGACAAATAGCCCAAGAGACCCAGTACTTC. It specifies CASSHDSPGQIAQETQYF.

This clonotype was detected many times. The V call is TRBV7-6, the J call TRBJ2-5, with 10 nucleotides matching TRBD2. The CDR3 consists of 16 residues. The junction had 5 bases not matched to a gene; V was cut back by 1 base and J by 3 bases. Looked up from germline, CDR1 is SGHVS and CDR2 is FNYEAQ. CDR3 coding DNA: TGTGCCAGCAGCTTAGATTTGCTAGCGGGAGAAGAGACCCAGTACTTC. Amino acids: CASSLDLLAGEETQYF.

For this clonotype: One junction end disagrees with the germline gene, perhaps due to a read error. The chain recombines TRBV7-3 with TRBJ2-5, with D perhaps matching TRBD2 (6 bases). This CDR3 region has 13 residues. The germline CDR1 and CDR2 sequences are SGHTA and FQGTGA. This CDR3 is CASSPRLGETRYF. CDR3 in DNA: TGTGCCAGCAGCCCAAGACTAGGAGAGACCCGGTACTTC.